This T cell receptor beta chain was identified during a study of OX40 agonist ivuxolimab in advanced cancers. The wider study: Patients took ivuxolimab, an agonistic anti-OX40 (CD134) antibody. Study-level findings and limits: Both CD4+ and CD8+ T cell populations in blood had undergone clonal expansion by week 6 at 0.1 to 3.0 mg/kg.

The CDR3 runs to 14 residues. Per the germline V gene, CDR1 is LGHNA and CDR2 is YNFKEQ. V lost 1 base, J lost 8 bases, and 5 bases stayed unmatched. Comment on this clone: As yet, its antigen is unknown.

With baseline, cycle 4 day 1, and cycle 7 day 1 as timepoints, blood was sampled. Sequencing used immunoSEQ multiplex PCR; TCRdb keeps in-frame clones, though not all of them. The sample contains roughly 92,000 clones, 91% of which appear only once. The sequence derives from an adult with an advanced solid tumor such as melanoma, head and neck, liver or kidney cancer. The sample was CD4+ or CD8+ T cells sorted from blood, taken in a trial of the OX40 agonist ivuxolimab. V is TRBV4-2 and J is TRBJ1-5; TRBD1 aligns across 7 bases. CDR3: CASSQGETGKPQHF. The CDR3 nucleotides read TGTGCCAGCAGCCAAGGGGAGACAGGGAAGCCCCAGCATTTT.